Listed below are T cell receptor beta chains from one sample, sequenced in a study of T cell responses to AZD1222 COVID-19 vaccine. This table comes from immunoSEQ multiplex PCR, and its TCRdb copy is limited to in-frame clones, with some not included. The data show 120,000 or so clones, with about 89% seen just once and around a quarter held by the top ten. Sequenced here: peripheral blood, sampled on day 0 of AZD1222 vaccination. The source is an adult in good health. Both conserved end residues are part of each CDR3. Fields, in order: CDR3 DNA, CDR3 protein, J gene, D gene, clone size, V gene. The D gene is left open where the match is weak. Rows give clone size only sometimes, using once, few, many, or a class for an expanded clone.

CDR3nt: TGTGCCAGTAGTATAATAAATCAGCCCCAGCATTTT; CDR3aa: CASSIINQPQHF; j_gene: TRBJ1-5; d_gene: -; abundance: -; v_gene: TRBV19
CDR3nt: TGTGCCAGCAGTCCAGATCGGGGGAGTTGGGACTACGAGCAGTACTTC; CDR3aa: CASSPDRGSWDYEQYF; j_gene: TRBJ2-7; d_gene: -; abundance: -; v_gene: TRBV27
CDR3nt: TGTGCCAGCAGTCCTCAGGGTAGTCTCGGCACTGAAGCTTTCTTT; CDR3aa: CASSPQGSLGTEAFF; j_gene: TRBJ1-1; d_gene: -; abundance: -; v_gene: TRBV7-9
CDR3nt: TGTGCCAGCAGTGTGAACCGGGTTTCAAATGGCTACACCTTC; CDR3aa: CASSVNRVSNGYTF; j_gene: TRBJ1-2; d_gene: -; abundance: once; v_gene: TRBV27
CDR3nt: TGTGCCAGCATATACAGGGACAATCAGCCCCAGCATTTT; CDR3aa: CASIYRDNQPQHF; j_gene: TRBJ1-5; d_gene: -; abundance: few; v_gene: TRBV6-5
CDR3nt: TGTGCCAGCAGCGTAGTAGGGGGCTTGGACGGGGAGCTGTTTTTT; CDR3aa: CASSVVGGLDGELFF; j_gene: TRBJ2-2; d_gene: TRBD1; abundance: -; v_gene: TRBV9
CDR3nt: TGCGCCAGCAGCTGGGACAGGGGTTACGAGCAGTACTTC; CDR3aa: CASSWDRGYEQYF; j_gene: TRBJ2-7; d_gene: TRBD1; abundance: once; v_gene: TRBV4-1
CDR3nt: TGTGCCATCGGCGGAGAGGGGAATCAGCCCCAGCATTTT; CDR3aa: CAIGGEGNQPQHF; j_gene: TRBJ1-5; d_gene: -; abundance: -; v_gene: TRBV10-3
CDR3nt: TGTGCCAGCAGCTTAGATAACAACGCCGGGGAGCTGTTTTTT; CDR3aa: CASSLDNNAGELFF; j_gene: TRBJ2-2; d_gene: -; abundance: -; v_gene: TRBV7-2
CDR3nt: TGTGCCATCGGGGAAGGACAGCGGAATTCACCCCTCCACTTT; CDR3aa: CAIGEGQRNSPLHF; j_gene: TRBJ1-6; d_gene: -; abundance: -; v_gene: TRBV10-3
CDR3nt: TGCAGTGCCCCGGTGGGTTATGGCTACACCTTC; CDR3aa: CSAPVGYGYTF; j_gene: TRBJ1-2; d_gene: -; abundance: -; v_gene: TRBV20-1
CDR3nt: TGTGCCAGCAGCCATCTACCGGGACAGAACTATTATGGCTACACCTTC; CDR3aa: CASSHLPGQNYYGYTF; j_gene: TRBJ1-2; d_gene: TRBD1; abundance: -; v_gene: TRBV3-1/TRBV3-2
CDR3nt: TGCAGCGGGGTAAAGGGGGGTCCCAACAATGAGCAGTTCTTC; CDR3aa: CSGVKGGPNNEQFF; j_gene: TRBJ2-1; d_gene: -; abundance: -; v_gene: TRBV29-1
CDR3nt: TGTGCCAGCACCGGGACTAGCGGGGGTAATGAGCAGTTCTTC; CDR3aa: CASTGTSGGNEQFF; j_gene: TRBJ2-1; d_gene: TRBD2; abundance: -; v_gene: TRBV27
CDR3nt: TGTGCCAGCAGTTACTCGTCCGGGACAGGGGAAGAAAAACTGTTTTTT; CDR3aa: CASSYSSGTGEEKLFF; j_gene: TRBJ1-4; d_gene: TRBD1; abundance: once; v_gene: TRBV6-5
CDR3nt: TGTGCCAGCAGAGGCACGACAGGGTGGTTTGGCTACACCTTC; CDR3aa: CASRGTTGWFGYTF; j_gene: TRBJ1-2; d_gene: TRBD1; abundance: -; v_gene: TRBV9
CDR3nt: TGTGCCAGCAGCTTATTTCAGGGGACTGGCGAGCAGTACTTC; CDR3aa: CASSLFQGTGEQYF; j_gene: TRBJ2-7; d_gene: -; abundance: few; v_gene: TRBV11-3
CDR3nt: TGTGCCAGCAGCTTAACACAGGGCCCCTACAATGAGCAGTTCTTC; CDR3aa: CASSLTQGPYNEQFF; j_gene: TRBJ2-1; d_gene: -; abundance: -; v_gene: TRBV11-2
CDR3nt: TGCGCCAGCAGCTTGGAGCCAGGGACGAACTATGGCTACACCTTC; CDR3aa: CASSLEPGTNYGYTF; j_gene: TRBJ1-2; d_gene: -; abundance: -; v_gene: TRBV5-1
CDR3nt: TGTGCCAGCAGTCATCAAGCTTCGGGGGCGGATTCACCCCTCCACTTT; CDR3aa: CASSHQASGADSPLHF; j_gene: TRBJ1-6; d_gene: -; abundance: -; v_gene: TRBV27
CDR3nt: TGTGCCAGCAGCCACAGGACAGGGAGCGAGACCCAGTACTTC; CDR3aa: CASSHRTGSETQYF; j_gene: TRBJ2-5; d_gene: TRBD1; abundance: -; v_gene: TRBV4-2
CDR3nt: TGTGCCAGCGCGACTAGCGGAGCCCCAGATACGCAGTATTTT; CDR3aa: CASATSGAPDTQYF; j_gene: TRBJ2-3; d_gene: TRBD2; abundance: -; v_gene: TRBV5-6
CDR3nt: TGCAGTGCGCCCAGAGGTTATACGCAGTATTTT; CDR3aa: CSAPRGYTQYF; j_gene: TRBJ2-3; d_gene: -; abundance: -; v_gene: TRBV20-1
CDR3nt: TGCAGCGTTGTAGCGGGATTAGCCAAAAACATTCAGTACTTC; CDR3aa: CSVVAGLAKNIQYF; j_gene: TRBJ2-4; d_gene: TRBD2; abundance: -; v_gene: TRBV29-1
CDR3nt: TGTGCCACCAGTCCTCGGGAAGCGAACACCGGGGAGCTGTTTTTT; CDR3aa: CATSPREANTGELFF; j_gene: TRBJ2-2; d_gene: -; abundance: -; v_gene: TRBV24-1
CDR3nt: TGTGCCAGCTCACCATACCAACAGGGATCCAATCAGCCCCAGCATTTT; CDR3aa: CASSPYQQGSNQPQHF; j_gene: TRBJ1-5; d_gene: -; abundance: -; v_gene: TRBV18
CDR3nt: TGCGCCAGCAGCCAACTTACAGGGTCCAACTACGAGCAGTACTTC; CDR3aa: CASSQLTGSNYEQYF; j_gene: TRBJ2-7; d_gene: -; abundance: -; v_gene: TRBV4-3
CDR3nt: TGTGCCAGCAGCGCCGGGACAGCATTTTCCGAGCAGTACTTC; CDR3aa: CASSAGTAFSEQYF; j_gene: TRBJ2-7; d_gene: TRBD1; abundance: -; v_gene: TRBV7-2
CDR3nt: TGTGCCAGCAGCTTGTCTGTGACAGGGGAGACTGAAGCTTTCTTT; CDR3aa: CASSLSVTGETEAFF; j_gene: TRBJ1-1; d_gene: TRBD1; abundance: -; v_gene: TRBV5-8
CDR3nt: TGTGCCAGCAGCCACTCGGGGGGGGGCTTTTCCTACAATGAGCAGTTCTTC; CDR3aa: CASSHSGGGFSYNEQFF; j_gene: TRBJ2-1; d_gene: TRBD2; abundance: -; v_gene: TRBV3-1/TRBV3-2
CDR3nt: TGCAGCGTTGAAGATCGGGGGGGCAACACCATATATTTT; CDR3aa: CSVEDRGGNTIYF; j_gene: TRBJ1-3; d_gene: -; abundance: -; v_gene: TRBV29-1